This TCR beta chain was recorded in a study of human T cells and chemical hapten exposure. On the study more broadly: Sensitization applied 2% DPC to approximately 2 cm by approximately 2 cm of upper inner arm skin. Study-wide points: In the PT1 data, expanded TCR counts showed a positive correlation with patch test score. Counts of TCRs above 1 in 1000 frequency stayed unchanged with DPC sensitization.

V lost 6 bases and J lost 6, with 15 bases in between. Germline V CDR1 and CDR2: SQVTM, ANQGSEA. The CDR3 loop spans 13 amino acids. Described time point: patch test 1, 2 weeks after DPC sensitization. Treatment defined: therapeutic diphenylcyclopropenone sensitization with weekly scalp DPC. This clonotype was observed many times. Its antigen is not known. The library tagged individual cDNA molecules with unique molecular identifiers. One entry per CDR3 protein results from TCRdb running MiXCR on the RACE reads. This table has around 380,000 distinct CDR3 sequences, approximately 4.4% appearing once. V and J are TRBV29-1 and TRBJ1-5; unclear D gene. The TCR originated in a woman aged 45-65 years with alopecia areata. Some clones in this sample may be carry-over from other donors' samples. Sequencing was performed on whole blood, taken in connection with sensitization to the hapten diphenylcyclopropenone (DPC). As DNA, the CDR3 is TGCAGCGTCGCCGGAGGATTGGGTCAGCCCCAGCATTTT. Its translation is CSVAGGLGQPQHF.